The 30 T cell receptor beta chains below all came from one sample that was sequenced in a study of Graves' ophthalmopathy and Graves' hyperthyroidism. Researchers took RNA transcripts and amplified TCR beta CDR3 regions from them. First-round RT-PCR employed HTBI primers, with a second-round multiplex PCR after it. Using its own MiXCR run on the multiplex PCR reads, TCRdb lists one record per CDR3 protein. The data contain a few hundred thousand distinct CDR3 sequences, approximately 18% of them singletons. Sequencing input: peripheral blood. The source is an adult woman with stable Graves' hyperthyroidism.

There are many counts of this clonotype. The chain joins TRBV7-2 to TRBJ1-5; 10 bases agree with TRBD1. The germline CDR1 and CDR2 sequences are SGHTA and FQGNSA. V shed 2 bases, J shed 4 bases, and the junction held 2 bases outside the gene matches. The CDR3 extends over 15 amino acids. CDR3: CASSLSGQGNQPQHF. In nucleotides, the CDR3 is TGTGCCAGCAGCTTATCGGGACAGGGGAATCAGCCCCAGCATTTT.

This clonotype occurred many times. This chain joins TRBV12-3 or TRBV12-4 and TRBJ1-5; the D gene is possibly TRBD1 (6 bases). V lost 8 bases to trimming and J lost 5 bases, with 13 bases between them. This CDR3 comprises 13 residues. The CDR3 DNA reads as TGTGCCAGCCACAGGGATTCAGATCAGCCCCAGCATTTT. Translation: CASHRDSDQPQHF.

This clonotype was detected many times. This chain connects TRBV5-1 to TRBJ1-1; no clear D gene. The CDR3 loop spans 16 amino acids. Looked up from germline, CDR1 is SGHRS and CDR2 is YFSETQ. The V end lost 4 bases, the J end lost 0 bases, and 16 bases lay between the germline ends. The CDR3 coding sequence is TGCGCCAGCAGCCTGGACCGGACGGCCATGAACACTGAAGCTTTCTTT. Its protein is CASSLDRTAMNTEAFF.

V gene TRBV30 combines with J gene TRBJ2-3; D might be TRBD1 or TRBD2, each matching 5 bases. This CDR3 is built from 14 residues. Trimming removed 3 bases at V and 0 bases at J, with 10 bases between. Germline CDR1 is GTSNPN and CDR2 is SVGIG (reference sequence). CDR3 sequence reads: CAWSTGTSTDTQYF. As DNA, the CDR3 is TGTGCCTGGAGCACCGGGACCAGCACAGATACGCAGTATTTT.

This clonotype came up a few times. This chain uses TRBV12-3 or TRBV12-4 with TRBJ2-7; 13 nucleotides match TRBD2. CDR3 size: 15 residues. V shed 7 bases and J 5 bases; nucleotides not matched to a gene: 8. The CDR3 spells CASKKGTSGTHEQYF. CDR3 in DNA: TGTGCCAGCAAAAAAGGGACTAGCGGGACCCACGAGCAGTACTTC.

This clonotype appeared many times. The CDR3 reads CSARVGTGHQPQHF. CDR3 nucleotides: TGCAGTGCTAGAGTAGGGACAGGTCATCAGCCCCAGCATTTT. The V call is TRBV20-1, the J call TRBJ1-5, with 8 bases lining up with TRBD1. Germline CDR1 is DFQATT and CDR2 is SNEGSKA (reference sequence). The junction had 4 bases not matched to a gene; V was cut back by 1 base and J by 5 bases. The CDR3 sequence is 14 residues long.

This clonotype was picked up many times. Germline and junction disagree at one end, which may indicate a read error. The chain employs TRBV12-3 or TRBV12-4 and TRBJ2-4; TRBD1 agrees at 10 bases. The CDR3 spans 17 residues. The CDR3 coding sequence is TGTGCCAGCAGCCCAGGGACAGGGGCGGCCGTGGGTAACATTAAGTACTTC. It yields the protein CASSPGTGAAVGNIKYF.

V usage is TRBV9 and J usage is TRBJ1-5, with D perhaps matching TRBD1 (6 bases). Per germline, CDR1 SGDLS and CDR2 YYNGEE. The CDR3 is 14 residues long. Trimming left V 0 bases short and J 7 bases short, with 11 bases between. CDR3 nucleotide sequence: TGTGCCAGCAGCGTAGGGGGCCAGGGGCAGCCCCAGCATTTT. It specifies CASSVGGQGQPQHF.

This clonotype was observed at least ten times. The V call is TRBV20-1, the J call TRBJ2-7, with TRBD1 as a possible D gene (6 bases). Looked up from germline, CDR1 is DFQATT and CDR2 is SNEGSKA (reference sequence). V shed 4 bases and J shed 3 bases, with 10 bases lying between them. The CDR3 extends over 12 amino acids. This CDR3 is CSATKQGYEQYF. As DNA, the CDR3 is TGCAGTGCTACAAAACAGGGCTACGAGCAGTACTTC.

This sequence joins TRBV3-1 and TRBJ2-2; D gene ambiguous. The CDR3 totals 16 residues. Germline CDR1 is LGHDT and CDR2 is YNNKEL (reference sequence). V lost 0 bases and J 4 bases, leaving 12 bases between the germline ends. This CDR3 is CASSQERAKSTGELFF. The CDR3 DNA reads as TGTGCCAGCAGCCAAGAACGCGCTAAGAGCACCGGGGAGCTGTTTTTT.

At least ten counts were recorded for this clonotype. V usage is TRBV9 and J usage is TRBJ2-5; tentative D call: TRBD1 (6 bases). Germline CDR1 SGDLS, CDR2 YYNGEE. The CDR3 runs to 16 residues. Trimming took off 0 bases at V and 4 bases at J, with 16 bases between the two ends. The CDR3 DNA is TGTGCCAGCAGCGTAGATGGGACACCTGGGGGAGAGACCCAGTACTTC. This encodes CASSVDGTPGGETQYF.

Many counts were recorded for this clonotype. The J gene is TRBJ2-7, the V gene TRBV6-1, with TRBD1 matching over 7 bases. This CDR3 is built from 16 residues. V was pared by 4 bases and J by 0 bases, with 9 bases of the junction left unmatched. Germline values: CDR1 MNHNS, CDR2 SASEGT. For the CDR3, the DNA is TGTGCCAGCAGTGCGGTACAGGGGACCGTCTCCTACGAGCAGTACTTC. Amino acids: CASSAVQGTVSYEQYF.

This clonotype was found many times. The chain couples TRBV9 to TRBJ1-1, with D unresolved. Germline values: CDR1 SGDLS, CDR2 YYNGEE. Trimming took off 0 bases at V and 1 base at J, with 13 bases between the two ends. The CDR3 loop spans 16 amino acids. CDR3 in DNA: TGTGCCAGCAGCGTAGTTTTAGGTCCGCGGAACACTGAAGCTTTCTTT. It codes for CASSVVLGPRNTEAFF.

There are a few counts of this clonotype. V gene TRBV28 combines with J gene TRBJ2-1, with 9 bases lining up with TRBD2. Germline V CDR1 and CDR2: MDHEN, SYDVKM. This CDR3 comprises 17 residues. V shed 2 bases, J shed 3 bases, and the junction held 8 bases outside the gene matches. CDR3 coding DNA: TGTGCCAGCAGTTTAGCGGGAGGGCTGGGTGGCTACAATGAGCAGTTCTTC. This translates into CASSLAGGLGGYNEQFF.

This clonotype has at least ten counts. This sequence joins TRBV20-1 and TRBJ1-2; no definite D call. Germline CDR1 is DFQATT and CDR2 is SNEGSKA (reference sequence). Trimming cost V 6 bases and J 3 bases, with 17 bases left between them. This CDR3 contains 14 residues. The CDR3 DNA reads TGCAGTGCCCCGGGCCTCAATCGAGACTATGGCTACACCTTC. This translates into CSAPGLNRDYGYTF.

Only a few counts were recorded for this clonotype. A much larger clone differs by one base, so this may be a read error. The chain has TRBV28 and TRBJ2-2; D may be TRBD2 (5 bases). V shed 2 bases and J shed 12 bases, with 25 bases lying between them. CDR1 is MDHEN, CDR2 SYDVKM, per germline. The CDR3 loop spans 17 amino acids. The CDR3 sequence: CASSLPNSGENTEKLFF. CDR3 in DNA: TGTGCCAGCAGTTTACCCAACAGCGGCGAGAACACCGAGAAGCTGTTTTTT.

This clonotype was seen ten or more times. The V and J genes are TRBV7-9 and TRBJ2-4, with 13 bases fitting TRBD2. Germline CDR1 reads SEHNR; CDR2 reads FQNEAQ (reference sequence). The CDR3 runs to 17 residues. J lost 2 bases, V lost 0 bases, and 1 base had no gene match. The CDR3 nucleotides are TGTGCCAGCAGCTTAGCGACTAGCGGGAGGTCCAAAAACATTCAGTACTTC. It translates to CASSLATSGRSKNIQYF.

The CDR3 loop is CASSQIPLGPSYEQYF. CDR3 in DNA: TGTGCCAGCAGCCAGATACCCTTGGGACCCTCCTACGAGCAGTACTTC. The rearrangement uses TRBV3-1 and TRBJ2-7; D tentatively fits TRBD1 or TRBD2 (5 bases each). CDR1 is LGHDT and CDR2 is YNNKEL in the germline V gene (reference sequence). Trimming left V 3 bases short and J 0 bases short, with 15 bases between. The CDR3 is 16 amino acids.

At least ten counts were recorded for this clonotype. CDR3 sequence reads: CASSDSVTGANVLTF. In nucleotides, the CDR3 is TGTGCCAGCAGTGACAGTGTGACTGGGGCCAACGTCCTGACTTTC. V gene TRBV27 combines with J gene TRBJ2-6; maybe TRBD1 (5 bases). V lost 5 bases, J lost 2 bases, and 10 bases lay in between. Germline CDR1 and CDR2: MNHEY and SMNVEV (reference sequence). There are 15 residues in the CDR3.

The chain is built from TRBV20-1 and TRBJ2-7; D is perhaps TRBD2 (6 bases). V was pared by 6 bases and J by 3 bases, with 21 bases between. The V gene's germline CDR1 is DFQATT and CDR2 SNEGSKA (reference sequence). The CDR3 has 15 residues. CDR3 amino acids: CSAPAPRRGDYEQYF. The CDR3 DNA reads TGCAGTGCCCCCGCGCCCCGGCGGGGAGACTACGAGCAGTACTTC.

The V gene is TRBV4-3, the J gene TRBJ1-2; tentative D call: TRBD1 (6 bases). Germline CDR1 LGHNA, CDR2 YSLEER. This CDR3 contains 15 residues. With 0 bases removed from V and 5 bases from J, the gap between germline ends came to 13 bases. CDR3 loop: CASSQDSGGAYGYTF. The DNA of the CDR3 is TGCGCCAGCAGCCAAGATTCCGGGGGCGCGTATGGCTACACCTTC.

This clonotype was detected ten times or more. The rearrangement joins TRBV24-1 to TRBJ2-5, with no clear D. Germline loops: CDR1 KGHDR, CDR2 SFDVKD. This CDR3 is built from 15 residues. The V gene lost 5 bases and the J gene lost 3 bases, with 15 bases spanning the gap. The CDR3 spells CATSAPSLGKETQYF. CDR3 nucleotide sequence: TGTGCCACCAGTGCCCCTAGTTTGGGGAAAGAGACCCAGTACTTC.

This clonotype was counted at least ten times. The gene calls are TRBV5-1 and TRBJ1-5, with 10 bases lining up with TRBD1. J was trimmed by 3 bases and V by 0 bases; bases with no gene match: 6. The CDR3 runs to 17 residues. Germline loops: CDR1 SGHRS, CDR2 YFSETQ. CDR3: CASSLAPGTGVNQPQHF. CDR3 in DNA: TGCGCCAGCAGCTTGGCTCCGGGGACAGGGGTCAATCAGCCCCAGCATTTT. The full variable domain, in which reference TRBV5-1 and TRBJ1-5 provide the parts outside the CDR3, is KAGVTQTPRYLIKTRGQQVTLSCSPISGHRSVSWYQQTPGQGLQFLFEYFSETQRNKGNFPGRFSGRQFSNSRSEMNVSTLELGDSALYLCASSLAPGTGVNQPQHFGDGTRLSIL.

At least ten counts were recorded for this clonotype. V and J are TRBV29-1 and TRBJ1-3; no clear D. The CDR3 loop spans 11 amino acids. Trimming removed 7 bases from V and 3 bases from J, with 7 bases in between. The germline CDR1 and CDR2 sequences are SQVTM and ANQGSEA. For the CDR3, the DNA is TGCAGCGGGAGGCTTGGAAACACCATATATTTT. Amino acids: CSGRLGNTIYF.

V is TRBV11-1 and J is TRBJ1-1, with a weak D call TRBD1 (5 bases). Germline V gene sequence: CDR1 SGHAT, CDR2 FQDESV (reference sequence). V lost 1 base to trimming and J lost 6 bases, with 9 bases between them. The CDR3 totals 13 residues. This CDR3 is CASSLGQKPEAFF. The CDR3 DNA is TGTGCCAGCAGCTTAGGACAGAAACCTGAAGCTTTCTTT. Using reference TRBV11-1 and TRBJ1-1 for the parts outside the CDR3, the full variable domain is EAEVAQSPRYKITEKSQAVAFWCDPISGHATLYWYRQILGQGPELLVQFQDESVVDDSQLPKDRFSAERLKGVDSTLKIQPAELGDSAMYLCASSLGQKPEAFFGQGTRLTVV.

In this sample, this clonotype turned up many times. The chain links TRBV20-1 to TRBJ2-7, with D tentatively TRBD1 or TRBD2 (6 bases each). Germline lookup yields CDR1 DFQATT and CDR2 SNEGSKA (reference sequence). The CDR3 has 14 amino acids. V lost 6 bases, J lost 2 bases, and 17 bases lay in between. In DNA form, the CDR3 reads TGCAGTGCAGGGGGGCAGGGGTCTCCCTACGAGCAGTACTTC. It encodes CSAGGQGSPYEQYF.

The rearrangement joins TRBV29-1 to TRBJ1-1; possible D gene TRBD1, 5 bases. The V end was cut by 6 bases, the J end by 1 base, with 15 bases between. Germline values: CDR1 SQVTM, CDR2 ANQGSEA. The CDR3 covers 14 residues. This CDR3 is CSVGLGASNTEAFF. In DNA form, the CDR3 reads TGCAGCGTCGGCCTCGGGGCCTCGAACACTGAAGCTTTCTTT.

This clonotype was recorded many times. The CDR3 DNA reads TGCAGTGCTACGATAAGGCTCCAACAGCCCCAGCATTTT. Its translation: CSATIRLQQPQHF. The chain carries TRBV20-1 and TRBJ1-5, with D uncertain. V lost 4 bases to trimming and J lost 7 bases, with 14 bases between them. In germline, CDR1 is DFQATT, CDR2 SNEGSKA (reference sequence). This CDR3 spans 13 amino acids.

This clonotype was picked up many times. This chain uses TRBV29-1 with TRBJ2-7; D is tentatively TRBD1 or TRBD2 (5 bases each). Trimming stripped 6 bases from V and 3 bases from J, with 12 bases between. The CDR3 has 12 residues. The V gene's germline CDR1 is SQVTM and CDR2 ANQGSEA. CDR3 in amino acids: CSVPGPRYEQYF. The CDR3 coding sequence is TGCAGCGTCCCGGGACCCCGCTACGAGCAGTACTTC.

This chain uses TRBV11-2 with TRBJ2-1, with D unresolved. The CDR3 has 13 amino acids. The V and J ends lost 3 bases and 8 bases respectively, with 11 bases between them. The germline V gene has CDR1 SGHAT and CDR2 FQNNGV. This CDR3 reads CASSFWRVDEQFF. The CDR3 bases are TGTGCCAGCAGCTTTTGGCGAGTAGATGAGCAGTTCTTC.